One T cell receptor beta chain is described in this entry. Its specificity is unknown. The PCR made use of 60 Vbeta and 13 Jbeta primers. Sequencing used immunoSEQ multiplex PCR; TCRdb keeps in-frame clones, though not all of them. The sample has roughly 80,000 clones; 75% to 85% are singletons. The sample is drawn from a study of cytomegalovirus exposure and HLA in healthy donors. Overall study results and limits: The presence/absence work took it that sequencing depth was about the same across donors.

CDR1 is SGHTA and CDR2 is FQGNSA in the germline V gene. There are 17 residues in the CDR3. Trimming cost V 8 bases and J 7 bases; bases outside gene matches: 17. The specimen sequenced was PBMCs. This clonotype originated in a man over 45 in good health and CMV-seropositive. V usage is TRBV7-2 and J usage is TRBJ2-1; 10 bases match TRBD2. As DNA, the CDR3 is TGTGCCAGCGTTGGCCTTTTCCTAGCGGGAGAGAGAAATGAGCAGTTCTTC. Translating it yields CASVGLFLAGERNEQFF.